This TCR beta chain was observed in a study of control samples from healthy donors and cancer patients. Using immunoSEQ multiplex PCR, the repertoire was profiled, and TCRdb retains in-frame clones only, with some absent. In the table there are approximately 60,000 clones, approximately 89% of which are singletons. Between the trimmed V and J ends, which lost 4 bases and 0 bases, there was a span of 11 bases. Germline V gene lookup returns CDR1 SGHRS and CDR2 YFSETQ. This CDR3 comprises 14 residues. The sequenced sample consisted of PBMCs. This receptor was taken from a man between 25 and 39 years old with colorectal cancer. The chain joins TRBV5-1 to TRBJ2-7; TRBD2 might be the D (6 bases). The CDR3 nucleotides read TGCGCCAGCAGCCAGGAGGGCAGCTCCTACGAGCAGTACTTC. It yields the protein CASSQEGSSYEQYF.